The text below deals with one T cell receptor (beta chain). The specificity of this receptor is unknown. No clone much larger than this one lies a single base away; base qualities are absent. The CDR3, from cysteine to phenylalanine, totals 14 residues. The only DNA kept is the CDR3, 42 bases in frame from the first base. The germline V gene specifies SNHLY as CDR1 and FYNNEI as CDR2. Receptors were amplified or captured by multiplex PCR. Data came from an Illumina HiSeq 4000. CDR3 regions were amplified by Arm-PCR with iRepertoire HTBI primers to construct TCR beta libraries. Before sequencing, the PCR products went through gel purification. Concerning the study's data processing: A total of roughly 67 TRBV and 14 TRBJ segments were identified across samples and were used for gene usage analysis of CDR3 amino acid clonotypes. COPE and FqMerger were used to merge filtered high-quality paired reads into contigs. Contigs were aligned with BLAST to IMGT TRBV, TRBD and TRBJ reference genes, and CDR3 was defined per IMGT. Any clonotype with a frequency above 0.1% was counted as a highly expanded clone. Shannon entropy served as the measure of repertoire diversity, while the Gini coefficient captured V-J evenness. Public clonotypes were defined as clonotypes shared by more than one individual. TCRdb trimmed the raw reads at Q25, called clones with MiXCR and kept productive beta chains. Identical CDR3 proteins give one entry, which carries the most common genes and DNA. TCRdb's processing, not the authors' own work, is the source of the V and J calls. The sample table lists about 200,000 distinct CDR3 sequences, roughly 18% of them with a count of one. The ten largest clonotypes hold around 20% of the sample.

These data are taken from a study of regulatory T cells in long-lasting Graves disease (dated by TCRdb to 2020 to 2023). Study-wide context: Antithyroid drugs had been taken for less than 3 months by newly diagnosed Graves' disease patients. Peripheral blood TCR sequencing and RNA sequencing compared persistent Graves' disease patients with newly diagnosed Graves' disease patients. TCR sequencing covered some 13 persistent and approximately 20 newly diagnosed Graves' disease patients, 33 samples in total. The study was conducted in China and was registered as a clinical trial. The research as a whole found: Only the TCR beta chain was sequenced and analyzed. As a limitation, the authors acknowledged that the small sample size may reduce accuracy. A larger number of public clonotypes was shared among persistent patients (approximately 2,600) than among newly diagnosed patients (roughly 930). Persistent disease showed preferential use of TRBV28, TRBJ1-2 and TRBJ2-5, whereas newly diagnosed disease favored TRBV20-1 and TRBJ2-1. Compared with newly diagnosed patients, persistent Graves' disease patients had lower TCR Shannon entropy and fewer highly expanded clones, which suggests clonal expansion. Because the primary lesion, thyroid tissue, could not be accessed, the study looked at peripheral blood alone.

Sample time point, as interpreted from the label and publication: newly diagnosed GD, antithyroid drugs for less than 3 months. For both TCR sequencing and RNA sequencing, RNA was extracted from PBMCs in TRIzol. The diagnosis of Graves' disease followed American Thyroid Association guidelines. Recruitment of patients was carried out at an endocrinology department in Xi'an, China. Each patient gave around 9 milliliters of peripheral blood, collected in an EDTA anticoagulant tube. Ficoll Paque Plus density gradient separation was used to isolate PBMCs, and no further T cell sorting was performed. An Agilent 2100 Bioanalyzer and agarose gel were used to check RNA quality, while a NanoDrop 2000 measured RNA concentration.

The receptor comes from a female donor with Graves disease. The source material was peripheral blood mononuclear cells (PBMCs), sampled at new diagnosis, from a patient treated with antithyroid drugs. The rearrangement combines TRBV2 with TRBJ2-3, with TRBD1 tentatively as D gene (5 bases match). The DNA end is a closer match to TRBJ2-5, so the J assignment may be wrong. The CDR3 amino acid sequence is: CASRSLTERETQYF. At the DNA level, the sequence is TGTGCCAGCAGGTCCCTGACAGAGAGAGAGACCCAGTACTTC.